This T cell receptor (beta chain) was recovered during a study of neurological immune-mediated disorders. Study observations and caveats: Subjects shared no identical expanded-clone CDR3 amino acid sequences, suggesting private TCR-beta repertoires in all groups.

A total of 2 million PBMCs stored at -80 degrees C provided the unsorted libraries. The sample holds many counts of this clonotype. Its antigen is as yet unknown. TCRdb independently ran MiXCR on the 5' RACE reads; one entry per CDR3 protein. The repertoire has about 36,000 distinct CDR3 sequences, about a tenth of them found once; the top ten carry roughly 7.1%. Material for sequencing was PBMCs. The clonotype originates from a young woman with HTLV-1-associated myelopathy (HAM/TSP).

The CDR3 DNA reads as TGCGCCAGCAGCTCCGGAGGGACCCCAGTAAGAGATACGCAGTATTTT. Its protein is CASSSGGTPVRDTQYF. The chain uses TRBV5-1 and TRBJ2-3; TRBD2 might be the D (6 bases). Germline values: CDR1 SGHRS, CDR2 YFSETQ. The CDR3 consists of 16 residues. The germline V and J ends were trimmed by 3 bases and 5 bases, with 19 bases remaining between them.